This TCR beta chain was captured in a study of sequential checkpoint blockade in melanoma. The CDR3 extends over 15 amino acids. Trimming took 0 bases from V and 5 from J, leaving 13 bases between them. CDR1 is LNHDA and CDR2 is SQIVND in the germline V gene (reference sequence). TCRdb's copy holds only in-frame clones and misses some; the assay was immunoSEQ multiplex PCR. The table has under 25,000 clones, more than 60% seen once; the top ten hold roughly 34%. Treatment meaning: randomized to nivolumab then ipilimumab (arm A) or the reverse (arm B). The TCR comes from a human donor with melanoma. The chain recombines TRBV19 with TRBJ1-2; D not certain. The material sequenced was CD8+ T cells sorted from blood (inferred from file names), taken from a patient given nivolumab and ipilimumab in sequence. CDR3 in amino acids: CASSIDLNRGYGYTF. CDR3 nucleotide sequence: TGTGCCAGTAGTATAGATCTCAACCGAGGATATGGCTACACCTTC.